The present T cell receptor beta chain was sequenced within a study of cytomegalovirus exposure and HLA in healthy donors. Study-wide results and caveats: No immune exposure information besides CMV serostatus was available.

The PCR ran on 60 Vbeta and 13 Jbeta primers. The method was immunoSEQ multiplex PCR; TCRdb's version includes in-frame clones alone and lacks a portion of them. The sample records about 110,000 clones, about 79% being singletons. Concerning this clone itself: Its target is not known. Other nucleotide sequences in the sample specify the same CDR3.

The receptor was derived from a man aged 50 to 59 in good health and CMV-seropositive. What was sequenced was PBMCs.

The CDR3 DNA reads as TGTGCCAGCAGCTCCCTGGGTGGGAGATGGACAGATACGCAGTATTTT. Encoded protein: CASSSLGGRWTDTQYF. The J gene is TRBJ2-3, the V gene TRBV11-2; TRBD2 is a possible D gene (5 bases). Between the trimmed V and J ends, which lost 4 bases and 3 bases, there was a span of 17 bases. The CDR3 runs to 16 residues. In germline, CDR1 is SGHAT, CDR2 FQNNGV. Looking up the rest from reference TRBV11-2 and TRBJ2-3 gives the full variable domain: EAGVAQSPRYKIIEKRQSVAFWCNPISGHATLYWYQQILGQGPKLLIQFQNNGVVDDSQLPKDRFSAERLKGVDSTLKIQPAKLEDSAVYLCASSSLGGRWTDTQYFGPGTRLTVL.